This TCR beta chain was recovered during a study of OX40 agonist ivuxolimab in advanced cancers. Profiling relied on immunoSEQ multiplex PCR, and the TCRdb table lists in-frame clones only, not all of them. The data show around 18,000 clones, 70% to 90% seen once. The CDR3 consists of 12 residues. Trimming removed 6 bases at V and 9 bases at J, with 14 bases between. Germline CDR1 and CDR2: SEHNR and FQNEAQ (reference sequence). This sequence was found in an adult with an advanced solid tumor such as melanoma, head and neck, liver or kidney cancer. The sample in question was CD4+ or CD8+ T cells sorted from blood, obtained in a trial of the OX40 agonist ivuxolimab. This chain uses TRBV7-9 with TRBJ2-5; D is perhaps TRBD1 (5 bases). The CDR3 loop is CASSPTLQAQYF. CDR3 DNA: TGTGCCAGCAGTCCTACCTTACAGGCCCAGTACTTC.